The clone carrying this T cell receptor (beta chain) has more than one count but fewer than ten. The data stem from a study of graft-versus-host responses after intestinal transplantation. About the research overall: Recipients across the board were started on anti-thymocyte globulin induction, then kept on tacrolimus and steroids for around 3 years.

The method was immunoSEQ multiplex PCR; TCRdb's version includes in-frame clones alone and lacks a portion of them. Here the sample spans nearly 100,000 clones, around nine tenths being singletons. The sequence was collected from a human patient who received an intestinal transplant, so some T cells may come from the graft donor. Sequences were derived from PBMCs, sampled roughly 410 days after intestinal transplant.

CDR3 amino acids: CARSWTGNTEAFF. The CDR3 coding sequence is TGTGCCAGAAGCTGGACAGGGAACACTGAAGCTTTCTTT. The chain is built from TRBV5-3 and TRBJ1-1; 7 bases are a match to TRBD1. TRBV5-3 is assigned to the ORF class and has an uncertain function. This CDR3 is 13 amino acids long. Trimming took 3 bases from V and 1 from J; bases not matched to a gene: 0.